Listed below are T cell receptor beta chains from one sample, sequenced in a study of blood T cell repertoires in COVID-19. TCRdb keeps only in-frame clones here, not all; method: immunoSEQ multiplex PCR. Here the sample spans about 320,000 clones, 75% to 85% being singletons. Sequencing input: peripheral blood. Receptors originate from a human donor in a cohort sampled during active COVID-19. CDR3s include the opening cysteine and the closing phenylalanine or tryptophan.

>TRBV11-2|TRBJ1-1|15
CASSLALGGNTEAFF
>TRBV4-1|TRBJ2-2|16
CASSPPTGGGTGELFF
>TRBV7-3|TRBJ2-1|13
CASSLSQSNEQFF
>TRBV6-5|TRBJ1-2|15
CASSQYGTGGFGYTF
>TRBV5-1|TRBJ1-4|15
CASSIPGGGNEKLFF
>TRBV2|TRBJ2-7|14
CASSDFPSSYEQYF
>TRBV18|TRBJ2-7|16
CASSPTRESKGYEQYF
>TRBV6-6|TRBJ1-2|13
CANSFTLGYGYTF
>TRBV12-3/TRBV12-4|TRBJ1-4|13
CASSLGLNEKLFF
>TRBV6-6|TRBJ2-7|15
CASNQPGQGYYEQYF
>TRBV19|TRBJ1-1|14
CASRSRGESTEAFF